This is a list of T cell receptor beta chains from one sample in a study of CD8 T cells in ankylosing spondylitis. MiXCR, run by TCRdb on the 5' RACE reads, gives a single entry per CDR3 protein. The sample includes about 800,000 distinct CDR3 sequences, 12% of them seen just once. Sequencing was carried out using blood, either unsorted or a sorted T cell fraction (not recorded which). The receptors originated from a male donor with ankylosing spondylitis. Both conserved end residues are part of each CDR3. The order of the fields is V gene, J gene, clone size, D gene, CDR3 DNA, CDR3 protein. A D gene is named only where the DNA matches it firmly. Size tells how often a clone was seen (once, few, many) or the class of an expanded clone, and some rows leave it out.

>TRBV5-1|TRBJ1-2|many|-
TGCGCCAGCAGCTTGCAAGGGAGTTATGGCTACACCTTC
CASSLQGSYGYTF
>TRBV7-2|TRBJ2-1|-|TRBD1
TGTGCCAGCAGCCCGTCAAGACAGGGGCACCTGAATGAGCAGTTCTTC
CASSPSRQGHLNEQFF
>TRBV20-1|TRBJ2-5|-|-
TGCAGTGCTCTTGACCGTGGCTCGGTTCAGTACTTC
CSALDRGSVQYF
>TRBV6-1|TRBJ1-3|few|-
TGTGCCAGCAGAAACAGGGAGATGGGACTAAACACCATATATTTT
CASRNREMGLNTIYF
>TRBV15|TRBJ1-1|few|TRBD1
TGTGCCACCAGCAGACCTAGGGACAGTGAAGCTTTCTTT
CATSRPRDSEAFF
>TRBV6-1|TRBJ2-7|-|TRBD1
TGTGCCAGCAGGACAGGGTATCAGGCCTACGAGCAGTACTTC
CASRTGYQAYEQYF
>TRBV6-5|TRBJ2-1|many|TRBD2
TGTGCCAGCAGTTACTCCCCGGGACTAGCGGTCAATGAGCAGTTCTTC
CASSYSPGLAVNEQFF
>TRBV7-2|TRBJ1-1|many|-
TGTGCCAGCAGCCCCGGCTCACGTATGTGGACTGAAGCTTTCTTT
CASSPGSRMWTEAFF
>TRBV5-1|TRBJ1-3|few|-
TGCGCCAGCAGCTCAGACGCGTTCGGAGGAAACACCATATATTTT
CASSSDAFGGNTIYF
>TRBV20-1|TRBJ2-2|-|-
TGCAGTGCTCCTCGGACCCGTAACACCGGGGAGCTGTTTTTT
CSAPRTRNTGELFF
>TRBV27|TRBJ1-4|few|-
TGTGCCAGCAGTTTGAGGGACACTCGGGAAAAACTGTTTTTT
CASSLRDTREKLFF
>TRBV7-9|TRBJ1-2|few|-
TGTGCCAGCAGCCCGACAGTTGGCTACACCTTC
CASSPTVGYTF
>TRBV20-1|TRBJ2-3|few|-
TGCAGTGCTAGAGCCGTAGCCACAGATACGCAGTATTTT
CSARAVATDTQYF
>TRBV6-1|TRBJ2-2|many|TRBD2
TGTGCCAGCAGTAGCCCGGGACTAGGGGGATGGGGGGAGCTGTTTTTT
CASSSPGLGGWGELFF
>TRBV7-2|TRBJ2-7|-|-
TGTGCCAGCAGCTTATCCGCCGGGACCGGAGGGGAGCAGTACTTC
CASSLSAGTGGEQYF
>TRBV20-1|TRBJ1-1|-|-
TGCAGTGTTGGGGAGGGAGGCACTGAAGCTTTCTTT
CSVGEGGTEAFF
>TRBV6-5|TRBJ2-2|-|-
TGTGCCAGCACCAAATACACCGGGGAGCTGTTTTTT
CASTKYTGELFF
>TRBV4-3|TRBJ2-7|-|-
TGCGCCAGCAGCCAAGATGGGCGGGATTGGGGATACGAGCAGTACTTC
CASSQDGRDWGYEQYF
>TRBV7-2|TRBJ1-6|few|-
TGTGCCAGCAGCTTAGGCAGTAAACATTCACCCCTCCACTTT
CASSLGSKHSPLHF
>TRBV18|TRBJ2-1|-|-
TGTGCCAGCTCATCTTCACAGGGAACCTACAATGAGCAGTTCTTC
CASSSSQGTYNEQFF
>TRBV6-5|TRBJ2-2|-|-
TGTGCCAGCGTTTACGACCTTAACACCGGGGAGCTGTTTTTT
CASVYDLNTGELFF
>TRBV27|TRBJ2-7|few|-
TGTGCCAGCAGGCTACGGGACGGAGCCTACGAGCAGTACTTC
CASRLRDGAYEQYF
>TRBV6-1|TRBJ1-1|few|-
TGTGCCAGCAGCACTGACCCTTTTGGCACTGAAGCTTTCTTT
CASSTDPFGTEAFF
>TRBV7-2|TRBJ2-5|-|-
TGTGCCAGCAGTCCTGTGGACAGAAGAGAGACCCAGTACTTC
CASSPVDRRETQYF
>TRBV20-1|TRBJ1-5|few|TRBD1
TGCAGTGCTAGAACCCGGCGGACAGGGTCGAATCAGCCCCAGCATTTT
CSARTRRTGSNQPQHF
>TRBV4-2|TRBJ1-2|-|TRBD1
TGTGCCAGCAGTCGACAGGGGAAGGGCGGGATCTATGGCTACACCTTC
CASSRQGKGGIYGYTF